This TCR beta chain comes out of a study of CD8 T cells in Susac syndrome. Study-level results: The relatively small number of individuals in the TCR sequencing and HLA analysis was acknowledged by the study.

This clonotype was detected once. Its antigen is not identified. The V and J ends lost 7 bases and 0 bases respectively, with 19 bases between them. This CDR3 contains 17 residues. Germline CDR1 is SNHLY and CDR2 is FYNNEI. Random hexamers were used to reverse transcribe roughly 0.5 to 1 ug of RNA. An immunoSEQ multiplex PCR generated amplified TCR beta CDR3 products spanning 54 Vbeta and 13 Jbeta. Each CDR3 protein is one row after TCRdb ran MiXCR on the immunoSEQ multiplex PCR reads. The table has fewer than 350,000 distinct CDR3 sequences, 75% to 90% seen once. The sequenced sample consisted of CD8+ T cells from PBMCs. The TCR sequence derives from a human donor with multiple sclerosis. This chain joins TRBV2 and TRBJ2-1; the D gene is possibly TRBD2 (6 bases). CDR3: CASKELSGDSSYNEQFF. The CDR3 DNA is TGTGCCAGCAAAGAGTTGTCGGGGGATTCCTCCTACAATGAGCAGTTCTTC.